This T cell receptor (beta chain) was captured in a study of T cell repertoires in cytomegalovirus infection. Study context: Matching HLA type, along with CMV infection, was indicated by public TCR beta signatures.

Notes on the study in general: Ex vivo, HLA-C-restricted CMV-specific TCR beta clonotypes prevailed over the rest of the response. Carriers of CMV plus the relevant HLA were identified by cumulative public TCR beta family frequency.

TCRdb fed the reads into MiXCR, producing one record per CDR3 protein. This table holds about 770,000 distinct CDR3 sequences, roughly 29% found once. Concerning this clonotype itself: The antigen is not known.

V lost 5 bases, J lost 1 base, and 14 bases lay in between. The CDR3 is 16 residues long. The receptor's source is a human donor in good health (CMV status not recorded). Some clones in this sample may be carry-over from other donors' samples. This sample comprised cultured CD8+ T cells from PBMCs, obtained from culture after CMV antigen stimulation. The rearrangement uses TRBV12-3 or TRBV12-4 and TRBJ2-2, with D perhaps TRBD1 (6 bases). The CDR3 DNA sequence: TGTGCCAGCAGTCCCGACCGGGACAAGAACACCGGGGAGCTGTTTTTT. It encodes CASSPDRDKNTGELFF.